The present T cell receptor (beta chain) was sequenced within a study of neurological immune-mediated disorders. Findings and limits, study-wide: Among expanded clones, no CDR3 amino acid sequences were shared across subjects, a pattern suggesting private repertoires in all groups. Patients with HTLV-1-associated myelopathy had the highest level of TCR clonal expansion, whereas patients with multiple sclerosis had the lowest level, falling beneath the level found in healthy controls.

V was trimmed by 5 bases and J by 8 bases, leaving 13 bases between them. The CDR3 length is 13 residues. Germline values: CDR1 MDHEN, CDR2 SYDVKM. This clonotype is medium-sized (0.01 to 0.1%) in the sample. Antigen: not known. As to time point: technical triplicate 1. The team produced cDNA through 5'RACE using 10-nucleotide random UMIs. MiXCR, applied by TCRdb to the 5' RACE reads, yields one record per CDR3 protein. The data show about 24,000 distinct CDR3 sequences, with roughly 13% seen just once and roughly 5% held by the top ten. The receptor's source is a female donor with HTLV-1-associated myelopathy (HAM/TSP). The specimen sequenced was CD4+ T cells from blood. The chain is built from TRBV28 and TRBJ2-1, with no clear D. The CDR3 reads CASSLPVVDEQFF. CDR3 nucleotides: TGTGCCAGCAGTCTTCCCGTCGTGGATGAGCAGTTCTTC.